Shown below are 10 T cell receptor beta chains from a single sample sequenced in a study of blood T cell repertoires in COVID-19. Data came from immunoSEQ multiplex PCR; TCRdb stores just in-frame clones and leaves some out. The sample contains 200,000 to 250,000 clones, approximately 90% of which appear only once. Sequencing used PBMCs or T cells enriched from blood (not recorded which). The receptors come from a man younger than 40 who had recovered from COVID-19.

The chain uses TRBV19 and TRBJ1-4; no definite D call. V lost 0 bases and J 3 bases, leaving 5 bases between the germline ends. Per germline, CDR1 LNHDA and CDR2 SQIVND (reference sequence). This CDR3 contains 14 residues. CDR3 DNA sequence: TGTGCCAGTAGTATAGAGAGATCTAATGAAAAACTGTTTTTT. Translated, it gives CASSIERSNEKLFF.

The V gene is TRBV18, the J gene TRBJ2-1; 9 bases line up with TRBD2. The germline V gene has CDR1 KGHSH and CDR2 LQKENI. The CDR3 has 15 amino acids. V was pared by 2 bases and J by 6 bases, with 5 bases of the junction left unmatched. The CDR3 DNA reads TGTGCCAGCTCACCAGACCGGGGACTAGCCAATGAGCAGTTCTTC. Protein product: CASSPDRGLANEQFF. Supplemented by reference TRBV18 and TRBJ2-1, the full variable domain reads NAGVMQNPRHLVRRRGQEARLRCSPMKGHSHVYWYRQLPEEGLKFMVYLQKENIIDESGMPKERFSAEFPKEGPSILRIQQVVRGDSAAYFCASSPDRGLANEQFFGPGTRLTVL.

CDR3 nucleotides: TGTGCCAGCAGCTTTTTTCCCAGGCGCTCTGGAAACACCATATATTTT. It yields the protein CASSFFPRRSGNTIYF. The chain has TRBV5-8 and TRBJ1-3; D remains unclear. Germline assignment: CDR1 SGHTS and CDR2 YDEGEE. Trimming shortened V by 2 bases and J by 0 bases, and 12 bases separated the two germline ends. CDR3 length: 16 amino acids.

This clone was counted a single time. The rearrangement joins TRBV5-6 to TRBJ2-3; D is unclear. CDR3 length: 16 amino acids. Germline V gives CDR1 SGHDT, CDR2 YYEEEE. V was pared by 0 bases and J by 2 bases, with 13 bases between. This CDR3 reads CASSLGLPVHTDTQYF. The DNA for the CDR3 is TGTGCCAGCAGCTTGGGACTGCCAGTACACACAGATACGCAGTATTTT.

The CDR3 is CASSLFAAYQETQYF. The CDR3 DNA sequence: TGTGCCAGCAGCTTGTTCGCGGCTTACCAAGAGACCCAGTACTTC. The V gene is TRBV5-4, the J gene TRBJ2-5; D is undetermined. There are 15 residues in the CDR3. The V and J ends lost 1 base and 0 bases respectively, with 10 bases between them. CDR1 and CDR2 from the germline V gene are SGHNT and YYREEE (reference sequence).

This clone appeared a few times. The chain joins TRBV10-1 to TRBJ1-1; 7 nucleotides line up with TRBD1. Germline CDR1 is WNHNN and CDR2 is SYGVQD (reference sequence). The CDR3 runs to 15 residues. V was pared by 6 bases and J by 0 bases, with 7 bases of the junction left unmatched. Here the CDR3 DNA reads TGCGCCAGCAGACCAAACAGGGGCTTGAACACTGAAGCTTTCTTT. Amino acids: CASRPNRGLNTEAFF.

In its sample, this clone was seen once. The chain couples TRBV19 to TRBJ1-1, with D possibly TRBD1 on 6 matching bases. The germline CDR1 and CDR2 sequences are LNHDA and SQIVND (reference sequence). Trimming removed 6 bases from V and 7 bases from J, with 9 bases in between. The CDR3 extends over 11 amino acids. The CDR3 here is CASSQQGEAFF. The CDR3 coding sequence is TGTGCCAGTAGCCAACAGGGTGAAGCTTTCTTT.

This clone was detected only a few times. The chain joins TRBV5-1 to TRBJ2-7, with D possibly being TRBD2 (6 bases). CDR3 length: 15 amino acids. Looked up from germline, CDR1 is SGHRS and CDR2 is YFSETQ. The V and J ends lost 2 bases and 4 bases respectively, with 16 bases between them. The CDR3 bases are TGCGCCAGCAGCTTAGGATGGGCCGGGGGTTACGAGCAGTACTTC. Amino acids: CASSLGWAGGYEQYF.

The chain couples TRBV6-2 or TRBV6-3 to TRBJ1-3, with no clear D. The V end lost 0 bases, the J end lost 6 bases, and 21 bases lay between the germline ends. CDR3 length equals 18 residues. The germline CDR1 and CDR2 sequences are MNHEY and SVGEGT. As DNA, the CDR3 is TGTGCCAGCAGTTACTCGGTAGCGGTGGACGGGGATGAAAACACCATATATTTT. Translating gives CASSYSVAVDGDENTIYF.

J is TRBJ2-4 and V is TRBV25-1; D not resolved. CDR1 MGHDK and CDR2 SYGVNS come from the germline V gene. The CDR3 covers 15 residues. Trimming removed 2 bases at V and 0 bases at J, with 8 bases between. Here the CDR3 DNA reads TGTGCCAGCAGTGAAACTATTTTAGCCAAAAACATTCAGTACTTC. This gives the protein CASSETILAKNIQYF.